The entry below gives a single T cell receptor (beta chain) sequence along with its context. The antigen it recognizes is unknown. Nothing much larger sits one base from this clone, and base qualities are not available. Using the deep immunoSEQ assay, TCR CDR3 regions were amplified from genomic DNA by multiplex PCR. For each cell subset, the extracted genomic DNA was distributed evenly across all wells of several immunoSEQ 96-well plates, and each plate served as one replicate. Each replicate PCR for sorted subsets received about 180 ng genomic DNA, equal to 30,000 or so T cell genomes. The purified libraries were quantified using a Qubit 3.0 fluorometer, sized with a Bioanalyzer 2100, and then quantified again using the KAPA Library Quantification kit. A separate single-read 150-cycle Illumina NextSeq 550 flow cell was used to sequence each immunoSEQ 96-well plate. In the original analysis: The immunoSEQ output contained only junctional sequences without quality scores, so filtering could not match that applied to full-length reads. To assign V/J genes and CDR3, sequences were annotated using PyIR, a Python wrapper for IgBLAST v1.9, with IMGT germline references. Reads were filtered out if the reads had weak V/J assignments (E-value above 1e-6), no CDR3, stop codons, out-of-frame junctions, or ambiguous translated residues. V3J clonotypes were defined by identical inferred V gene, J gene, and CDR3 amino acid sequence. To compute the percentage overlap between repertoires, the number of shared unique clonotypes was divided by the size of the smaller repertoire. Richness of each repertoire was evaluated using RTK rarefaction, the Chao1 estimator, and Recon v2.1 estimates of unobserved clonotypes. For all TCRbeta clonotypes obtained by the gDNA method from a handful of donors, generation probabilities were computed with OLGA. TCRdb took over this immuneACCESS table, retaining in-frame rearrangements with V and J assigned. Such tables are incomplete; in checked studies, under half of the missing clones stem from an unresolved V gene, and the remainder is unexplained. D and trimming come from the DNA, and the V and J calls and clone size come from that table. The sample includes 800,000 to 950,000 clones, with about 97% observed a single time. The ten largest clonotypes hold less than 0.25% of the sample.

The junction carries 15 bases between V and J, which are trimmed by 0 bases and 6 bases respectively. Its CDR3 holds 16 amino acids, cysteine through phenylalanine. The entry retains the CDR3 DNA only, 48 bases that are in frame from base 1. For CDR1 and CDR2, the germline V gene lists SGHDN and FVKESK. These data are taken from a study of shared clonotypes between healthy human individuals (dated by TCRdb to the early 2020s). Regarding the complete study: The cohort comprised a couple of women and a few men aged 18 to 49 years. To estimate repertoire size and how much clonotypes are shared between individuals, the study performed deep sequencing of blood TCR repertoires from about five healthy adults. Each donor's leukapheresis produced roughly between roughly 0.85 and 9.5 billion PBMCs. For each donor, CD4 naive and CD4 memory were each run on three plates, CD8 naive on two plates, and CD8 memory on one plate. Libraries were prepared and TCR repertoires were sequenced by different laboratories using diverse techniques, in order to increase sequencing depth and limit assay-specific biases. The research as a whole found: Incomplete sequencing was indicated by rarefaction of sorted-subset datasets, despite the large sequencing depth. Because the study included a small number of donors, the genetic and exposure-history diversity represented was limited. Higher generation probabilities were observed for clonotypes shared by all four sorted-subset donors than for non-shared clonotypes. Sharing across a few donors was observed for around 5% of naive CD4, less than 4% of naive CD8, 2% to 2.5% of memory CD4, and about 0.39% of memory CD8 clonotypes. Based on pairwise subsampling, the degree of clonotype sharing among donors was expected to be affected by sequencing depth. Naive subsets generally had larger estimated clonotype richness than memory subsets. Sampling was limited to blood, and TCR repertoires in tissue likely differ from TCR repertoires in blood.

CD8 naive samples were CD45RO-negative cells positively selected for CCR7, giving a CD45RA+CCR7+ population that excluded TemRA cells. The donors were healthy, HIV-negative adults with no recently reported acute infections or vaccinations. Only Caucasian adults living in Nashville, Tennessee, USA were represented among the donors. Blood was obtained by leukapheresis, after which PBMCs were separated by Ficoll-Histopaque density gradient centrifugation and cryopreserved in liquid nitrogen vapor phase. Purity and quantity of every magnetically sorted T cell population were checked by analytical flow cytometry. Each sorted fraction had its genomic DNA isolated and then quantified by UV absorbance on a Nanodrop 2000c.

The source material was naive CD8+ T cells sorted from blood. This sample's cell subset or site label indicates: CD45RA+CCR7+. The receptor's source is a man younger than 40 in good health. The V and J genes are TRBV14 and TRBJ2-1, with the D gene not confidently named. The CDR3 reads CASSQDHKYDFNEQFF. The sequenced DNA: TGTGCCAGCAGCCAAGATCATAAATACGACTTCAATGAGCAGTTCTTC. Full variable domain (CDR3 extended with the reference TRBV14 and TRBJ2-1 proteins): EAGVTQFPSHSVIEKGQTVTLRCDPISGHDNLYWYRRVMGKEIKFLLHFVKESKQDESGMPNNRFLAERTGGTYSTLKVQPAELEDSGVYFCASSQDHKYDFNEQFFGPGTRLTVL.